The 21 T cell receptor beta chains listed next were all sequenced from one sample in a study of T cell responses to AZD1222 COVID-19 vaccine. Generated by immunoSEQ multiplex PCR, the TCRdb table keeps only in-frame clones and is missing some. The data show about 140,000 clones, 85% to 95% seen once. Sequencing was performed on peripheral blood, taken after recovery from COVID-19. The source is an adult who had recovered from COVID-19.

The chain couples TRBV27 to TRBJ1-1, with D unclear. V lost 4 bases and J lost 2, with 2 bases in between. Germline V gives CDR1 MNHEY, CDR2 SMNVEV (reference sequence). The CDR3 runs to 11 residues. The CDR3 here is CASSSNTEAFF. The CDR3 DNA reads as TGTGCCAGCAGTTCCAACACTGAAGCTTTCTTT.

The V call is TRBV3-1 (or the pseudogene TRBV3-2), the J call TRBJ1-4, with TRBD1 as a possible D gene (5 bases). Germline CDR1 is LGHDT and CDR2 is YNNKEL (reference sequence). V was shortened by 1 base and J by 7 bases, with 10 bases between the two germline ends. The CDR3 loop spans 14 amino acids. CDR3 sequence (DNA): TGTGCCAGCAGCCAAGGCAGGGTTACTGAAAAACTGTTTTTT. Encoded protein: CASSQGRVTEKLFF.

The chain uses TRBV28 and TRBJ1-4; D remains ambiguous. The CDR3 has 15 residues. The V and J ends lost 6 bases and 3 bases respectively, with 14 bases between them. Germline values: CDR1 MDHEN, CDR2 SYDVKM. The CDR3 sequence: CASSPTGWANEKLFF. The CDR3 bases are TGTGCCAGCAGCCCCACGGGGTGGGCTAATGAAAAACTGTTTTTT.

The chain carries TRBV28 and TRBJ1-2, with 8 nucleotides matching TRBD1. The CDR3 has 18 amino acids. Trimming removed 5 bases from V and 2 bases from J; junction bases left unmatched: 16. The V gene's germline CDR1 is MDHEN and CDR2 SYDVKM. CDR3 DNA: TGTGCCAGCAGTCTTTATATCATCCTGGGACAGGCGAACTATGGCTACACCTTC. Encoded protein: CASSLYIILGQANYGYTF.

This sequence joins TRBV6-2 or TRBV6-3 and TRBJ2-1, with 12 bases identical to TRBD2. This CDR3 has 19 residues. The V segment lost 5 bases and the J segment 0 bases; nucleotides outside the gene matches: 11. CDR1 MNHEY and CDR2 SVGEGT come from the germline V gene. CDR3 in DNA: TGTGCCAGCAGTCGGACTAGCGGGGTTAAAGAGAGCTCCTACAATGAGCAGTTCTTC. Translated: CASSRTSGVKESSYNEQFF.

V gene TRBV9 combines with J gene TRBJ2-2; 8 nucleotides agree with TRBD2. The CDR3 length is 15 residues. Germline V CDR1 and CDR2: SGDLS, YYNGEE. Trimming took 3 bases from V and 4 from J; bases not matched to a gene: 5. The CDR3 coding sequence is TGTGCCAGCAGCGAGGGAGCGGGAGTCACCGGGGAGCTGTTTTTT. Protein: CASSEGAGVTGELFF.

The chain couples TRBV6-1 to TRBJ1-5; unclear D gene. CDR3 length: 13 amino acids. V dropped 1 base and J dropped 4 bases, with 5 bases sitting between them. The V gene's germline CDR1 is MNHNS and CDR2 SASEGT. CDR3 sequence (DNA): TGTGCCAGCAGTGAAGGGAATAATCAGCCCCAGCATTTT. Translating gives CASSEGNNQPQHF.

This clone was picked up one time. The chain employs TRBV5-1 and TRBJ1-1; D is uncertain. Deletions cut 4 bases from V and 1 base from J, with 20 bases between. The germline CDR1 and CDR2 sequences are SGHRS and YFSETQ. This CDR3 comprises 17 residues. The CDR3, as DNA: TGCGCCAGCAGCCTCTATACCCCAGCCGGTCCGAACACTGAAGCTTTCTTT. Translating it yields CASSLYTPAGPNTEAFF.

V is TRBV7-3 and J is TRBJ2-1; D possibly corresponds to TRBD2 (5 bases). The V gene lost 1 base and the J gene lost 10 bases, with 11 bases spanning the gap. This CDR3 region has 13 residues. Per the germline V gene, CDR1 is SGHTA and CDR2 is FQGTGA. In nucleotides, the CDR3 is TGTGCCAGCAGCTTAAGGGAGCCTGGGGAGCAGTTCTTC. Protein product: CASSLREPGEQFF. Looking up the rest from reference TRBV7-3 and TRBJ2-1 gives the full variable domain: GAGVSQTPSNKVTEKGKYVELRCDPISGHTALYWYRQSLGQGPEFLIYFQGTGAADDSGLPNDRFFAVRPEGSVSTLKIQRTERGDSAVYLCASSLREPGEQFFGPGTRLTVL.

The J gene is TRBJ1-2, the V gene TRBV7-9; 7 bases are shared with TRBD1. The germline CDR1 and CDR2 sequences are SEHNR and FQNEAQ (reference sequence). V lost 0 bases to trimming and J lost 4 bases; unmatched junction nucleotides: 8. The CDR3 sequence is 16 residues long. Written as DNA, the CDR3 is TGTGCCAGCAGCTTAGCCTGGGGGGACAGCTCCTATGGCTACACCTTC. It specifies CASSLAWGDSSYGYTF.

The rearrangement joins TRBV18 to TRBJ1-1; maybe TRBD1 (6 bases). The CDR3 is 13 residues long. Germline CDR1 is KGHSH and CDR2 is LQKENI. The V end lost 4 bases, the J end lost 3 bases, and 9 bases lay between the germline ends. DNA for the CDR3: TGTGCCAGCTCACAGGGGGGGGACACTGAAGCTTTCTTT. Translating gives CASSQGGDTEAFF.

This sequence joins TRBV9 and TRBJ2-7; TRBD1 aligns across 10 bases. Germline-derived CDR1 and CDR2 are SGDLS and YYNGEE. V shed 4 bases and J 1 base; nucleotides not matched to a gene: 11. The CDR3 covers 17 residues. This chain's CDR3 is CASSPFPGQGSSYEQYF. For the CDR3, the DNA is TGTGCCAGCAGCCCATTTCCGGGACAGGGGTCATCCTACGAGCAGTACTTC.

V and J are TRBV28 and TRBJ1-2; 9 bases line up with TRBD1. Per the germline V gene, CDR1 is MDHEN and CDR2 is SYDVKM. The CDR3 sequence is 14 residues long. The V and J ends lost 6 bases and 8 bases, in that order; junction bases with no gene match: 10. DNA of the CDR3: TGTGCCAGCAGCCTACAGGGGGCCCCGCGGGGCTACACCTTC. Protein product: CASSLQGAPRGYTF.

Points on this clone: At the DNA level, this CDR3 is encoded by other sequences in the same sample as well. This sequence joins TRBV15 and TRBJ1-5; TRBD1 agrees at 11 bases. V trimming: 6 bases; J trimming: 2 bases; junction bases outside the gene matches: 9. The CDR3 covers 17 residues. In germline, CDR1 is LNHNV, CDR2 YYDKDF (reference sequence). The CDR3 DNA reads as TGTGCCACCAGAGAAGGACAGGGGGCTGTGGGCAATCAGCCCCAGCATTTT. It encodes CATREGQGAVGNQPQHF.

This rearrangement joins TRBV20-1 to TRBJ2-1; D is unclear. V was pared by 3 bases and J by 11 bases, with 14 bases between. CDR1 is DFQATT, CDR2 SNEGSKA, per germline (reference sequence). This CDR3 contains 12 residues. The CDR3 here is CSASSLNLQQFF. The CDR3 DNA sequence: TGCAGTGCTAGTTCCCTTAACCTCCAGCAGTTCTTC.

J is TRBJ1-2 and V is TRBV7-9; 11 nucleotides agree with TRBD1. The CDR3 loop spans 15 amino acids. V shed 3 bases, J shed 4 bases, and the junction held 4 bases outside the gene matches. The germline CDR1 and CDR2 sequences are SEHNR and FQNEAQ (reference sequence). DNA of the CDR3: TGTGCCAGCAGCTTTGGACAGGGGGCTAGCTATGGCTACACCTTC. It encodes CASSFGQGASYGYTF.

This clone was observed once. CDR3 sequence (DNA): TGTGCCTGGACAGGGAGGGGCACCGGGGAGCTGTTTTTT. Translating it yields CAWTGRGTGELFF. The rearrangement joins TRBV30 to TRBJ2-2, with 7 nucleotides matching TRBD2. V gave up 4 bases and J gave up 4 bases; unmatched junction bases: 3. Germline CDR1 is GTSNPN and CDR2 is SVGIG (reference sequence). The CDR3 loop spans 13 amino acids.

The chain carries TRBV18 and TRBJ2-5; D possibly corresponds to TRBD1 (6 bases). The CDR3 sequence is 14 residues long. V was trimmed by 3 bases and J by 5 bases, leaving 13 bases between them. CDR1 is KGHSH and CDR2 is LQKENI in the germline V gene. The CDR3 bases are TGTGCCAGCTCACCGAACCAGGGGCTGGAGACCCAGTACTTC. It is translated as CASSPNQGLETQYF.

The chain has TRBV28 and TRBJ1-4; 9 bases match TRBD1. The V and J ends lost 5 bases and 8 bases, in that order; junction bases with no gene match: 12. CDR3 length: 16 residues. Germline V gives CDR1 MDHEN, CDR2 SYDVKM. CDR3 in amino acids: CASSHIGTGSREKLFF. The CDR3 DNA is TGTGCCAGCAGTCATATCGGGACAGGGTCGAGGGAAAAACTGTTTTTT.

This clone occurred once. The chain is built from TRBV23-1 and TRBJ2-3; tentatively, D is TRBD2 (5 bases). TRBV23-1 is classed as an ORF, of uncertain function. V lost 4 bases, J lost 2 bases, and 16 bases lay in between. The CDR3 is 16 amino acids. The CDR3 coding sequence is TGCGCCAGCAGTCCCCCCGGGGTGGAAGTCACAGATACGCAGTATTTT. Translating it yields CASSPPGVEVTDTQYF.

This chain uses TRBV6-5 with TRBJ1-5; tentative D call: TRBD1 (6 bases). The germline V and J ends were trimmed by 5 bases and 4 bases, with 15 bases remaining between them. The CDR3 is made up of 15 amino acids. In germline, CDR1 is MNHEY, CDR2 SVGAGI. The CDR3 loop is CASSLTGITNQPQHF. CDR3 DNA: TGTGCCAGCAGTCTAACAGGGATTACAAATCAGCCCCAGCATTTT.